The 21 T cell receptor beta chains presented below share a single source sample, sequenced in a study of blood T cells in healthy people across ages (dated by TCRdb to between 2015 and 2016). Preparation of the library involved 5' RACE. Sequencing relied on an Illumina HiSeq 2500. A second roughly 6 to 12 cycle PCR used a sample-barcoded 5' primer and a J-beta primer mix. Using fastp at Q25 and MiXCR, TCRdb reprocessed the public reads and kept productive beta chains. Each record represents a unique CDR3 protein, reported with the most common genes and DNA among its rows. Recorded for this sample are over 550,000 distinct CDR3 sequences; under 30% of them occurred a single time. Approximately 14% of the sample goes to the ten largest clones. Sequenced sample: blood. The receptor source for this set is an elderly woman in good health.

V gene TRBV7-2 combines with J gene TRBJ2-1; D unclear. The CDR3 has 14 residues. Looked up from germline, CDR1 is SGHTA and CDR2 is FQGNSA. Trimming pared 6 bases from V and 5 bases from J, leaving 14 bases between. The CDR3 is CASSTSTIDNEQFF. Written as DNA, the CDR3 is TGTGCCAGCAGTACTTCAACGATCGACAATGAGCAGTTCTTC.

This chain joins TRBV5-5 and TRBJ1-3; D might be TRBD1 (5 bases). This CDR3 comprises 16 residues. CDR1 is SGHKS and CDR2 is YYEKEE in the germline V gene (reference sequence). The ends were cut back, 4 bases at V and 0 bases at J, with 14 bases in the middle. The chain's CDR3 is CASSPGGGPSGNTIYF. CDR3 in DNA: TGTGCCAGCAGCCCGGGCGGGGGTCCCTCTGGAAACACCATATATTTT.

This clonotype has a handful of counts. This chain connects TRBV30 to TRBJ1-3, with TRBD1 matching 7 bases. The V segment lost 4 bases and the J segment 3 bases; nucleotides outside the gene matches: 9. Germline CDR1 and CDR2: GTSNPN and SVGIG (reference sequence). The length of the CDR3 is 15 residues. DNA for the CDR3: TGTGCCTGGAACCCTGACAGGGTCGGTGGAAACACCATATATTTT. As protein: CAWNPDRVGGNTIYF.

This clonotype has ten or more counts. The CDR3: CASSRTGGSSYEQYF. CDR3 sequence (DNA): TGTGCCAGCAGTAGGACAGGGGGCTCCTCCTACGAGCAGTACTTC. This sequence joins TRBV11-2 and TRBJ2-7; 11 bases line up with TRBD1. The J segment lost 0 bases and the V segment lost 6 bases, leaving 4 bases of the junction unmatched. The CDR3 contains 15 residues. Germline V CDR1 and CDR2: SGHAT, FQNNGV.

About this clonotype itself: At one end, the junction sequence differs from germline, possibly due to a read error. CDR3 amino acids: CVSSLGQARAEQYF. The CDR3 DNA sequence: TGTGTCAGCAGCCTCGGACAGGCTCGGGCTGAGCAGTACTTC. V is TRBV7-8 and J is TRBJ2-5; 7 positions match TRBD1. Germline V gene sequence: CDR1 SGHVS, CDR2 FQNEAQ. CDR3 length: 14 residues.

With respect to this clonotype: The germline gene is not matched at one end of the junction; a read error may be the cause. The rearrangement joins TRBV5-1 to TRBJ1-4; a possible D gene is TRBD1 (5 bases). The CDR3 runs 14 residues. CDR1 and CDR2 from the germline V gene are SGHRS and YFSETQ. The CDR3 DNA sequence: TGCGCCAGCAGCTTGGAAGGGGTCCGGGAAAAACCGTTTTTT. This gives the protein CASSLEGVREKPFF.

To note about this clonotype: Compared with germline, one end of the junction differs, possibly owing to a read error. This sequence joins TRBV10-3 and TRBJ1-5; 10 nucleotides align to TRBD1. The CDR3 covers 16 residues. Germline CDR1 reads ENHRY; CDR2 reads SYGVKD. The CDR3 DNA follows: TGTGCCATCAGTGATGGACAGGGGGTTGCCAATCAGCCCCAGCGTTTT. It codes for CAISDGQGVANQPQRF.

The chain is built from TRBV2 and TRBJ1-5; D perhaps matches TRBD1 (5 bases). Germline CDR1 and CDR2: SNHLY and FYNNEI. The CDR3 totals 14 residues. Trimming removed 6 bases from V and 4 bases from J, with 13 bases in between. CDR3 amino acids: CASRYQGENQPQHF. CDR3 DNA sequence: TGTGCCAGCAGGTACCAGGGCGAGAATCAGCCCCAGCATTTT.

A few counts support this clonotype. The V and J genes are TRBV11-2 and TRBJ2-2; D ambiguous. V was cut by 3 bases and J by 6 bases, with 8 bases left in between. Germline CDR1 is SGHAT and CDR2 is FQNNGV. The CDR3 contains 13 residues. The CDR3 is CASSLGIAGELFF. CDR3 bases: TGTGCCAGCAGCTTGGGAATCGCCGGGGAGCTGTTTTTT.

At least ten counts were recorded for this clonotype. V is TRBV7-8 and J is TRBJ1-5, with D perhaps matching TRBD1 (5 bases). The germline V and J ends were trimmed by 1 base and 2 bases, with 9 bases remaining between them. The CDR3 length is 15 residues. Germline V lookup: CDR1 SGHVS, CDR2 FQNEAQ. This CDR3 is CASSLERGGNQPQHF. In DNA form, the CDR3 reads TGTGCCAGCAGCTTAGAACGAGGGGGCAATCAGCCCCAGCATTTT.

The V call is TRBV28, the J call TRBJ1-4, with a possible D match to TRBD1 (6 bases). CDR3 size: 15 residues. Trimming removed 11 bases from V and 0 bases from J, with 16 bases in between. The germline V gene encodes CDR1 MDHEN and CDR2 SYDVKM. The CDR3 bases are TGTGCCGCTTCCGGACAGCTTGCAACTAATGAAAAACTGTTTTTT. The encoded protein is CAASGQLATNEKLFF.

This clonotype was recorded only once. Possible read error: a much larger clone is one base away. CDR3 bases: TGCGCCAGCAGCTTGGGACTAGAACTCTACGAGGAGTACTTC. This codes for CASSLGLELYEEYF. The chain couples TRBV5-1 to TRBJ2-7; D is possibly TRBD2 (6 bases). Germline V gene data show CDR1 as SGHRS and CDR2 as YFSETQ. The CDR3 totals 14 residues.

The CDR3 protein is CASSTGTSEAFF. The CDR3 coding sequence is TGTGCCAGCAGTACCGGGACGTCTGAAGCTTTCTTT. The chain joins TRBV6-5 to TRBJ1-1; D is perhaps TRBD1 (5 bases). Looked up from germline, CDR1 is MNHEY and CDR2 is SVGAGI. Trimming cost V 5 bases and J 6 bases, with 10 bases left between them. The CDR3 totals 12 residues.

Ten or more counts support this clonotype. The chain carries TRBV29-1 and TRBJ1-2; D is undetermined. CDR1 and CDR2 (germline): SQVTM, ANQGSEA. V lost 6 bases and J lost 3, with 8 bases in between. CDR3 length: 11 residues. The CDR3 spells CSVEGYYGYTF. In DNA, the CDR3 is TGCAGCGTAGAGGGTTACTATGGCTACACCTTC. The complete variable domain, with remaining parts taken from reference TRBV29-1 and TRBJ1-2, reads SAVISQKPSRDICQRGTSLTIQCQVDSQVTMMFWYRQQPGQSLTLIATANQGSEATYESGFVIDKFPISRPNLTFSTLTVSNMSPEDSSIYLCSVEGYYGYTFGSGTRLTVV.

This chain uses TRBV27 with TRBJ2-5; 10 bases line up with TRBD1. The end of the DNA fits TRBJ2-7 better, so the J call may be wrong. Germline CDR1 MNHEY, CDR2 SMNVEV (reference sequence). The CDR3 covers 15 residues. The DNA for the CDR3 is TGTGCCAGCAGCCGAGGGACAGGGGTTACCTACGAGCAGTACTTC. Translation gives CASSRGTGVTYEQYF.

Turning to this clonotype: Given a much more abundant clone one base away, this may be a read error. This chain uses TRBV29-1 with TRBJ1-2; 7 bases fit TRBD1. From germline, CDR1 is SQVTM and CDR2 ANQGSEA. V was pared by 6 bases and J by 7 bases, with 14 bases of the junction left unmatched. The CDR3 totals 14 residues. The CDR3 loop is CSVPRGRRTGGYTF. DNA for the CDR3: TGCAGCGTGCCCAGGGGGAGGCGAACGGGTGGCTACACCTTC.

In the case of this clonotype: Just one base apart from a much larger clone, this may be a read error. The J gene is TRBJ2-7, the V gene TRBV6-5, with TRBD2 as a possible D gene (5 bases). V was pared by 8 bases and J by 6 bases, with 11 bases between. The V gene's germline CDR1 is MNHEY and CDR2 SVGAGI. The CDR3 length is 11 residues. In DNA form, the CDR3 reads TGTGCCAGCGCCCACAGCGGCGAGCAGTACTTC. Its protein product is CASAHSGEQYF.

The chain uses TRBV7-2 and TRBJ2-5; D is uncertain. Trimming removed 8 bases from V and 5 bases from J, with 21 bases in between. CDR3 length: 15 amino acids. CDR1 is SGHTA and CDR2 is FQGNSA in the germline V gene. DNA for the CDR3: TGTGCCAGCTCCTTGACGCGTCCGAGGCGCGAGACCCAGTACTTC. Its protein is CASSLTRPRRETQYF. Full variable domain (missing parts from reference TRBV7-2 and TRBJ2-5): GAGVSQSPSNKVTEKGKDVELRCDPISGHTALYWYRQSLGQGLEFLIYFQGNSAPDKSGLPSDRFSAERTGGSVSTLTIQRTQQEDSAVYLCASSLTRPRRETQYFGPGTRLLVL.

On this clonotype itself: Compared with germline, one end of the junction differs, possibly owing to a read error. The chain recombines TRBV5-1 with TRBJ2-5, with D possibly TRBD2 on 6 matching bases. CDR1 SGHRS and CDR2 YFSETQ come from the germline V gene. CDR3 length: 14 residues. The DNA of the CDR3 is TGCACCAGCAGCTTCGGGGACTACCAAGAGACCCAGTACTTC. Translation: CTSSFGDYQETQYF. The full variable domain, with the rest looked up from reference TRBV5-1 and TRBJ2-5, is KAGVTQTPRYLIKTRGQQVTLSCSPISGHRSVSWYQQTPGQGLQFLFEYFSETQRNKGNFPGRFSGRQFSNSRSEMNVSTLELGDSALYLCTSSFGDYQETQYFGPGTRLLVL.

This clonotype was picked up many times. The chain links TRBV5-8 to TRBJ1-1; no clear D gene. The CDR3 is 14 amino acids. With 6 bases removed from V and 2 bases from J, the gap between germline ends came to 14 bases. CDR1 and CDR2 from the germline V gene are SGHTS and YDEGEE. CDR3 sequence: CASTAEKGNTEAFF. CDR3 DNA sequence: TGTGCCAGCACCGCGGAGAAGGGCAACACTGAAGCTTTCTTT.

This clonotype was observed a few times. This may be a read error, as it is one base from a much larger clone. V usage is TRBV28 and J usage is TRBJ2-1; 8 bases are shared with TRBD1. Looked up from germline, CDR1 is MDHEN and CDR2 is SYDVKM. The CDR3 covers 16 residues. Unmatched junction bases numbered 12, after V lost 5 bases and J lost 6 bases. The CDR3 here is CASSPLGTGASNEQFF. CDR3 coding DNA: TGTGCCAGCAGTCCCTTGGGGACAGGTGCTTCCAATGAGCAGTTCTTC. Full variable domain (outside the CDR3, taken from reference TRBV28 and TRBJ2-1): DVKVTQSSRYLVKRTGEKVFLECVQDMDHENMFWYRQDPGLGLRLIYFSYDVKMKEKGDIPEGYSVSREKKERFSLILESASTNQTSMYLCASSPLGTGASNEQFFGPGTRLTVL.